Described below is a single T cell receptor beta chain sequence and its context. As yet, its antigen is unknown. At collection, donors were nominally healthy, but unrecorded immune exposures were probable. The PCR was carried out with 60 Vbeta primers and 13 Jbeta primers. The method was immunoSEQ multiplex PCR; TCRdb's version includes in-frame clones alone and lacks a portion of them. The sample includes approximately 180,000 clones, about four fifths of them seen just once. The sample comes from a study of cytomegalovirus exposure and HLA in healthy donors. Study details: Of the donors genotyped, approximately 410 in all, 75% to 85% fell in the Caucasian-associated ancestry cluster. Study-wide findings and caveats: The study flagged roughly 150 TCR beta chains as cytomegalovirus-associated.

V gave up 1 base and J gave up 4 bases; unmatched junction bases: 8. The germline gives CDR1 SGHDT, CDR2 YYEEEE. The CDR3 loop spans 17 amino acids. This sequence originates from a woman aged 45-60 years in good health and CMV-seronegative. The specimen was PBMCs. The genes are TRBV5-6 and TRBJ2-1; TRBD2 agrees at 10 bases. This CDR3 is CASSLRFRTSGYNEQFF. The DNA for the CDR3 is TGTGCCAGCAGCTTGAGGTTCAGGACTAGCGGTTACAATGAGCAGTTCTTC. The variable domain in full, with the rest retrieved from reference TRBV5-6 and TRBJ2-1, is DAGVTQSPTHLIKTRGQQVTLRCSPKSGHDTVSWYQQALGQGPQFIFQYYEEEERQRGNFPDRFSGHQFPNYSSELNVNALLLGDSALYLCASSLRFRTSGYNEQFFGPGTRLTVL.